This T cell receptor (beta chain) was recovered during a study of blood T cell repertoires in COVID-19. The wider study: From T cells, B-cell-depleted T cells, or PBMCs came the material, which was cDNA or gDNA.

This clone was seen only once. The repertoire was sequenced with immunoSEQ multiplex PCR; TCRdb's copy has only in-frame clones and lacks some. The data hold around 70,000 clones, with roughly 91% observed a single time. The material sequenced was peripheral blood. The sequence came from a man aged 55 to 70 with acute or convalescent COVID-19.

CDR3: CASSVATDGLSGNTIYF. CDR3 bases: TGTGCCAGCAGCGTAGCTACTGATGGGCTCTCTGGAAACACCATATATTTT. V gene TRBV9 combines with J gene TRBJ1-3; D ambiguous. The CDR3 is 17 residues long. Trimming pared 0 bases from V and 0 bases from J, leaving 13 bases between. Germline V gives CDR1 SGDLS, CDR2 YYNGEE.